The source of this TCR beta chain is a study of blood T cells in healthy people across ages. This clonotype was counted many times. This CDR3 region has 14 residues. Germline V gene data show CDR1 as MGHRA and CDR2 as YSYEKL. With 1 base clipped from V and 2 bases from J, the junction kept 2 bases outside the gene matches. The second PCR ran about 6 to 11 cycles with a sample-barcoded 5' primer and J-beta primers. One entry per CDR3 protein results from TCRdb running MiXCR on the 5' RACE reads. Of around 2 million distinct CDR3 sequences listed, roughly two fifths were seen once; the top ten hold roughly 23%.

Sequencing was performed on blood. This chain joins TRBV4-1 and TRBJ2-7; 7 bases are shared with TRBD2. This clonotype was sampled from a human donor in good health. In DNA, the CDR3 is TGCGCCAGCAGCCAAGGGGGAGGGACCTACGAGCAGTACTTC. As protein: CASSQGGGTYEQYF.